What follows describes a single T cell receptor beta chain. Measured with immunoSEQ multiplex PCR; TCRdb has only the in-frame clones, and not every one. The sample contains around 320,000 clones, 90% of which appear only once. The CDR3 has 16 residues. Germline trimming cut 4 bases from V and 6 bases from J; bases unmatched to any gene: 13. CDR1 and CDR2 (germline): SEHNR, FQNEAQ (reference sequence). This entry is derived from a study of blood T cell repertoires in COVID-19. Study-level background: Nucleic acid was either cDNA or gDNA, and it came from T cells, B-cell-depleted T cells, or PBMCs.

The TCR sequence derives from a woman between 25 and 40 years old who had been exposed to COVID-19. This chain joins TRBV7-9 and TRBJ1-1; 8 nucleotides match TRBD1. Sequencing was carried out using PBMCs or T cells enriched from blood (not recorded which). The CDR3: CASSSTRQGLGAEAFF. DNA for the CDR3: TGTGCCAGCAGCTCGACCCGACAGGGGTTAGGCGCTGAAGCTTTCTTT. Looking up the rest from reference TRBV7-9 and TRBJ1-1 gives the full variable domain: DTGVSQNPRHKITKRGQNVTFRCDPISEHNRLYWYRQTLGQGPEFLTYFQNEAQLEKSRLLSDRFSAERPKGSFSTLEIQRTEQGDSAMYLCASSSTRQGLGAEAFFGQGTRLTVV.